These 28 T cell receptor beta chains share one sample of origin, sequenced in a study of shared clonotypes between healthy human individuals. The assay was immunoSEQ multiplex PCR, and TCRdb's table has in-frame clones only and misses some. The sample consists of around 1.1 million clones, about four fifths of them appearing once. Sequenced sample: memory CD4+ T cells from PBMCs. Indicated subset: CD45RA-negative fraction. The receptor source for this set is a man between 18 and 29 years old in good health. Some clones in this sample may be carry-over from other donors' samples.

The gene calls are TRBV18 and TRBJ2-1; a possible D gene is TRBD2 (6 bases). This CDR3 has 16 residues. Germline assignment: CDR1 KGHSH and CDR2 LQKENI. The V end was cut by 4 bases, the J end by 2 bases, with 15 bases between. Here the CDR3 DNA reads TGTGCCAGCTCACTAATGACGCGGGATACCTACAATGAGCAGTTCTTC. Translating gives CASSLMTRDTYNEQFF. The variable domain in full, completed from reference TRBV18 and TRBJ2-1, reads NAGVMQNPRHLVRRRGQEARLRCSPMKGHSHVYWYRQLPEEGLKFMVYLQKENIIDESGMPKERFSAEFPKEGPSILRIQQVVRGDSAAYFCASSLMTRDTYNEQFFGPGTRLTVL.

The rearrangement uses TRBV5-1 and TRBJ2-7, with D perhaps TRBD1 (6 bases). This CDR3 spans 15 amino acids. CDR1 SGHRS and CDR2 YFSETQ come from the germline V gene. Trimming took 4 bases from V and 0 from J, leaving 14 bases between them. The CDR3 region has the DNA TGCGCCAGCAGCGGGGCCAGGGGACCCTCCTACGAGCAGTACTTC. The encoded protein is CASSGARGPSYEQYF.

This chain uses TRBV9 with TRBJ2-7, with 12 bases lining up with TRBD2. This CDR3 has 15 residues. The V and J ends lost 0 bases and 4 bases, in that order; junction bases with no gene match: 2. Germline V gene data show CDR1 as SGDLS and CDR2 as YYNGEE. This CDR3 reads CASSVDGTSGYEQYF. DNA of the CDR3: TGTGCCAGCAGCGTAGACGGGACTAGCGGGTACGAGCAGTACTTC.

Turning to this clone: Other DNA sequences in this sample translate to the same CDR3. The gene calls are TRBV18 and TRBJ2-5; perhaps TRBD2 as D (5 bases). V lost 3 bases and J 1 base, leaving 6 bases between the germline ends. Germline loops: CDR1 KGHSH, CDR2 LQKENI. CDR3 length equals 13 residues. CDR3: CASSPGSQETQYF. The CDR3 nucleotides are TGTGCCAGCTCACCTGGGAGCCAAGAGACCCAGTACTTC. Full variable domain (rest looked up from reference TRBV18 and TRBJ2-5): NAGVMQNPRHLVRRRGQEARLRCSPMKGHSHVYWYRQLPEEGLKFMVYLQKENIIDESGMPKERFSAEFPKEGPSILRIQQVVRGDSAAYFCASSPGSQETQYFGPGTRLLVL.

Comments on this clone: This likely reflects a read error, since a far larger clone is one base away. Other DNA sequences of this sample code for an identical CDR3. The V and J genes are TRBV30 and TRBJ1-4, with 9 nucleotides matching TRBD1. V was clipped by 5 bases and J by 5 bases; unmatched bases: 3. The V gene's germline CDR1 is GTSNPN and CDR2 SVGIG (reference sequence). This CDR3 has 13 residues. The CDR3 nucleotides read TGTGCCTGGGGACAGGGGACGAATGAAAAACTGTTTTTT. It yields the protein CAWGQGTNEKLFF. Together with reference TRBV30 and TRBJ1-4, the CDR3 gives the full variable domain: SQTIHQWPATLVQPVGSPLSLECTVEGTSNPNLYWYRQAAGRGLQLLFYSVGIGQISSEVPQNLSASRPQDRQFILSSKKLLLSDSGFYLCAWGQGTNEKLFFGSGTQLSVL.

The chain employs TRBV6-4 and TRBJ2-2; 13 nucleotides align to TRBD2. Germline V gene sequence: CDR1 MRHNA, CDR2 SNTAGT. The ends lost 7 bases at V and 6 bases at J; junction bases unmatched: 5. The CDR3 is made up of 15 amino acids. CDR3 in amino acids: CASTLLAGGPGELFF. The CDR3 DNA sequence: TGTGCCAGCACCCTACTAGCGGGAGGGCCCGGGGAGCTGTTTTTT.

This clone was detected many times. Other DNA sequences in this specimen translate into the identical CDR3. The V call is TRBV6-1, the J call TRBJ1-1, with D possibly matching TRBD1 (5 bases). The CDR3 is made up of 14 amino acids. The V gene lost 1 base and the J gene lost 6 bases, with 12 bases spanning the gap. Germline V lookup: CDR1 MNHNS, CDR2 SASEGT. The chain's CDR3 is CASSEVTGVAEAFF. The CDR3 DNA is TGTGCCAGCAGTGAAGTGACGGGGGTAGCTGAAGCTTTCTTT.

This clone was counted ten times or more. Distinct nucleotide sequences in the sample also encode this CDR3. V gene TRBV29-1 combines with J gene TRBJ2-5; D is possibly TRBD1 or TRBD2 (5 bases each). The CDR3 spans 12 residues. Between the trimmed V and J ends, which lost 5 bases and 1 base, there was a span of 8 bases. Germline V gene data show CDR1 as SQVTM and CDR2 as ANQGSEA. CDR3 region: CSVFGAQETQYF. The CDR3 bases are TGCAGCGTTTTCGGGGCCCAAGAGACCCAGTACTTC.

The chain combines TRBV4-3 with TRBJ2-5; 7 bases line up with TRBD2. The CDR3 length is 16 residues. V trimming: 1 base; J trimming: 5 bases; junction bases outside the gene matches: 10. Looked up from germline, CDR1 is LGHNA and CDR2 is YSLEER. CDR3 nucleotide sequence: TGCGCCAGCAGCCAAGGTCGGGACTACCTAAGGGAGACCCAGTACTTC. Translated, it gives CASSQGRDYLRETQYF.

Concerning this clone itself: Being one base from a much bigger clone, this may be a read error. This chain links TRBV18 with TRBJ2-7; a weak D match, TRBD2 (5 bases). Germline loops: CDR1 KGHSH, CDR2 LQKENI. This CDR3 has 13 amino acids. The CDR3 protein is CTSSPGLEDEQYF. CDR3 bases: TGTACCAGCTCACCAGGACTGGAGGACGAGCAGTACTTC.

This clone appeared a few times. V and J are TRBV4-1 and TRBJ2-7; maybe TRBD1 (6 bases). V was trimmed by 6 bases and J by 5 bases, leaving 14 bases between them. The CDR3 is made up of 13 amino acids. Per the germline V gene, CDR1 is MGHRA and CDR2 is YSYEKL. The CDR3 region has the DNA TGCGCCAGCAGTCACAGGGCAGGGGACGAGCAGTACTTC. This codes for CASSHRAGDEQYF.

This clone was observed a handful of times. The identical CDR3 is also encoded by other nucleotide sequences in the sample. The chain combines TRBV4-2 with TRBJ2-1; D unresolved. The CDR3 loop spans 13 amino acids. The germline V gene encodes CDR1 LGHNA and CDR2 YNFKEQ. The V end lost 0 bases, the J end lost 4 bases, and 4 bases lay between the germline ends. In DNA form, the CDR3 reads TGTGCCAGCAGCCAAGATCTTTACAATGAGCAGTTCTTC. This sequence encodes CASSQDLYNEQFF.

J is TRBJ2-3 and V is TRBV6-6; 7 bases agree with TRBD1. CDR3 size: 15 residues. V shed 2 bases, J shed 3 bases, and the junction held 5 bases outside the gene matches. In germline, CDR1 is MNHNY, CDR2 SVGAGI (reference sequence). The CDR3 loop reads CASSYGRGMTDTQYF. The DNA of the CDR3 is TGTGCCAGCAGTTACGGCAGGGGGATGACAGATACGCAGTATTTT.

The rearrangement uses TRBV2 and TRBJ1-1, with D possibly being TRBD1 (5 bases). The length of the CDR3 is 13 residues. Germline loops: CDR1 SNHLY, CDR2 FYNNEI. The germline V and J ends were trimmed by 6 bases and 9 bases, with 17 bases remaining between them. CDR3 sequence: CASRGGLGGKAFF. The CDR3 nucleotides read TGTGCCAGCAGGGGTGGGTTGGGGGGTAAAGCTTTCTTT. The complete variable domain, with remaining parts taken from reference TRBV2 and TRBJ1-1, reads EPEVTQTPSHQVTQMGQEVILRCVPISNHLYFYWYRQILGQKVEFLVSFYNNEISEKSEIFDDQFSVERPDGSNFTLKIRSTKLEDSAMYFCASRGGLGGKAFFGQGTRLTVV.

This clone occurred a few times. This chain uses TRBV27 with TRBJ2-2; D ambiguous. V was clipped by 6 bases and J by 2 bases, with 7 bases between them. The CDR3 totals 13 residues. In germline, CDR1 is MNHEY, CDR2 SMNVEV (reference sequence). The CDR3 here is CASRLPNTGELFF. The CDR3 DNA is TGTGCCAGCAGACTCCCTAACACCGGGGAGCTGTTTTTT.

This clone was recorded once. This rearrangement joins TRBV28 to TRBJ2-7; 9 nucleotides align to TRBD2. Germline trimming cut 5 bases from V and 2 bases from J; bases unmatched to any gene: 10. The CDR3 totals 16 residues. Germline V gene data show CDR1 as MDHEN and CDR2 as SYDVKM. CDR3 residues: CASSGRLAAGPYEQYF. The CDR3 coding sequence is TGTGCCAGCAGTGGACGACTAGCGGCGGGCCCCTACGAGCAGTACTTC. The complete variable domain, with remaining parts taken from reference TRBV28 and TRBJ2-7, reads DVKVTQSSRYLVKRTGEKVFLECVQDMDHENMFWYRQDPGLGLRLIYFSYDVKMKEKGDIPEGYSVSREKKERFSLILESASTNQTSMYLCASSGRLAAGPYEQYFGPGTRLTVT.

The chain has TRBV25-1 and TRBJ1-3, with 9 bases fitting TRBD1. The CDR3 covers 16 residues. In germline, CDR1 is MGHDK, CDR2 SYGVNS. Trimming cost V 3 bases and J 0 bases; bases outside gene matches: 3. The CDR3 coding sequence is TGTGCCAGCAGTGATACAGGGGGCATCTCTGGAAACACCATATATTTT. It yields the protein CASSDTGGISGNTIYF. The complete variable domain, with remaining parts taken from reference TRBV25-1 and TRBJ1-3, reads EADIYQTPRYLVIGTGKKITLECSQTMGHDKMYWYQQDPGMELHLIHYSYGVNSTEKGDLSSESTVSRIRTEHFPLTLESARPSHTSQYLCASSDTGGISGNTIYFGEGSWLTVV.

This clone was recorded once. This chain uses TRBV5-4 with TRBJ2-5; TRBD1 matches at 7 bases. The trim removed 6 bases at V and 2 bases at J, leaving 4 bases unmatched. Germline CDR1 and CDR2: SGHNT and YYREEE (reference sequence). There are 13 residues in the CDR3. In DNA, the CDR3 is TGTGCCAGCACAGTACAGGGGCAAGAGACCCAGTACTTC. As protein: CASTVQGQETQYF.

This clone was recorded many times. The gene calls are TRBV7-6 and TRBJ2-1; no firm D call. This CDR3 is built from 16 residues. Germline V gene data show CDR1 as SGHVS and CDR2 as FNYEAQ. Trimming removed 1 base at V and 0 bases at J, with 10 bases between. The CDR3 reads CASSLEGGSSYNEQFF. The CDR3 bases are TGTGCCAGCAGCTTAGAAGGCGGAAGCTCCTACAATGAGCAGTTCTTC. Full variable domain (missing parts from reference TRBV7-6 and TRBJ2-1): GAGVSQSPRYKVTKRGQDVALRCDPISGHVSLYWYRQALGQGPEFLTYFNYEAQQDKSGLPNDRFSAERPEGSISTLTIQRTEQRDSAMYRCASSLEGGSSYNEQFFGPGTRLTVL.

Remarks on this clone: This may come from a read error, since a much larger clone is one base off. The chain links TRBV28 to TRBJ1-1; D gene ambiguous. The ends were cut back, 4 bases at V and 6 bases at J, with 12 bases in the middle. CDR3 length: 13 residues. CDR1 is MDHEN, CDR2 SYDVKM, per germline. CDR3 DNA sequence: TGTGCCAGCAGTTCCCGTGACGGGGCTGAAGCTTTCTTT. Its translation: CASSSRDGAEAFF. Variable domain in full (rest from reference TRBV28 and TRBJ1-1): DVKVTQSSRYLVKRTGEKVFLECVQDMDHENMFWYRQDPGLGLRLIYFSYDVKMKEKGDIPEGYSVSREKKERFSLILESASTNQTSMYLCASSSRDGAEAFFGQGTRLTVV.

The chain joins TRBV2 to TRBJ1-2, with a tentative D call TRBD1 (6 bases). This CDR3 is 16 amino acids long. The V end lost 3 bases, the J end lost 0 bases, and 14 bases lay between the germline ends. The germline V gene encodes CDR1 SNHLY and CDR2 FYNNEI. The CDR3 region is CASSDPGVLSNYGYTF. The CDR3 nucleotides are TGTGCCAGCAGTGATCCAGGGGTCCTTTCTAACTATGGCTACACCTTC.

In its sample, this clone was seen a few times. The genes are TRBV30 and TRBJ1-1, with D possibly TRBD1 on 6 matching bases. V gave up 5 bases and J gave up 5 bases, with 18 bases separating them. Germline V lookup: CDR1 GTSNPN, CDR2 SVGIG (reference sequence). The CDR3 has 14 amino acids. The CDR3 spells CAWDPTGMGTEAFF. DNA for the CDR3: TGTGCCTGGGACCCAACAGGGATGGGGACTGAAGCTTTCTTT.

The genes are TRBV4-2 and TRBJ1-1, with D possibly matching TRBD1 (5 bases). CDR3 size: 12 residues. Germline lookup yields CDR1 LGHNA and CDR2 YNFKEQ. Trimming left V 0 bases short and J 11 bases short, with 10 bases between. The CDR3 bases are TGTGCCAGCAGCCAAGAGGGGGGTCGGGCTTTCTTT. Encoded protein: CASSQEGGRAFF.

The genes are TRBV19 and TRBJ2-7; D is perhaps TRBD2 (6 bases). Germline lookup yields CDR1 LNHDA and CDR2 SQIVND (reference sequence). The CDR3 runs 15 residues. The V gene lost 3 bases and the J gene lost 0 bases, with 12 bases spanning the gap. CDR3 DNA: TGTGCCAGTAGTATGGAGGGGATGCGCTCCTACGAGCAGTACTTC. Amino acids: CASSMEGMRSYEQYF.

This clone was observed a handful of times. A read error may account for a junction end that differs from germline. The chain couples TRBV30 to TRBJ1-2; maybe TRBD1 (6 bases). The CDR3 sequence is 14 residues long. CDR1 is GTSNPN, CDR2 SVGIG, per germline (reference sequence). CDR3 DNA sequence: TGTGCCTGGGGCTCAAAGGGACATTGGCGTGGCCACACCTTC. This encodes CAWGSKGHWRGHTF.

CDR3 in amino acids: CSQGLATF. The DNA for the CDR3 is TGTTCCCAGGGTTTGGCCACCTTC. The chain carries TRBV28 and TRBJ1-2; maybe TRBD1 (5 bases). Germline CDR1 is MDHEN and CDR2 is SYDVKM. This CDR3 region has 8 residues.

This clone was seen only once. Other DNA variants within this sample encode the same CDR3. The V and J genes are TRBV11-2 and TRBJ1-2; D is unresolved. Trimming pared 3 bases from V and 2 bases from J, leaving 7 bases between. This CDR3 region has 13 residues. The germline gives CDR1 SGHAT, CDR2 FQNNGV. The CDR3 region is CASSLGQNYGYTF. For the CDR3, the DNA is TGTGCCAGCAGCTTGGGCCAGAACTATGGCTACACCTTC.

The gene calls are TRBV27 and TRBJ2-1; the D is unclear. V was cut by 4 bases and J by 0 bases, with 19 bases left in between. This CDR3 spans 18 amino acids. CDR1 and CDR2 (germline): MNHEY, SMNVEV (reference sequence). The CDR3 protein is CASSSINPGRPSYNEQFF. The CDR3 DNA follows: TGTGCCAGCAGTTCCATTAACCCGGGCCGTCCCTCCTACAATGAGCAGTTCTTC.